These 9 T cell receptor beta chains were all obtained from the same sample, sequenced in a study of neurological immune-mediated disorders. From the 5' RACE reads, TCRdb called clonotypes with MiXCR, one entry per CDR3 protein. The sample includes about 52,000 distinct CDR3 sequences, approximately 3.9% of them seen just once. The sample was PBMCs. The receptors originated from a man between 60 and 70 years old with multiple sclerosis.

This clonotype was counted ten times or more. The V and J genes are TRBV20-1 and TRBJ1-6; D call uncertain. Germline lookup yields CDR1 DFQATT and CDR2 SNEGSKA (reference sequence). V was shortened by 2 bases and J by 2 bases, with 10 bases between the two germline ends. The CDR3 totals 15 residues. CDR3 sequence: CSARPEGPYNSPLHF. CDR3 bases: TGCAGTGCTAGACCGGAGGGTCCCTATAATTCACCCCTCCACTTT.

This clonotype was observed at least ten times. V and J are TRBV28 and TRBJ2-5; TRBD2 matches at 8 bases. CDR1 and CDR2 (germline): MDHEN, SYDVKM. The CDR3 runs to 13 residues. V was pared by 3 bases and J by 5 bases, with 2 bases of the junction left unmatched. The CDR3 here is CASSFRLAETQYF. The CDR3 nucleotides are TGTGCCAGCAGTTTTAGACTAGCGGAGACCCAGTACTTC.

This clonotype showed up many times. In DNA form, the CDR3 reads TGTGCCAGCAGCGTAGGTTCGGTATTGGAGACCCAGTACTTC. It yields the protein CASSVGSVLETQYF. The chain is built from TRBV9 and TRBJ2-5, with no clear D. Germline CDR1 and CDR2: SGDLS and YYNGEE. Trimming pared 0 bases from V and 5 bases from J, leaving 11 bases between. The CDR3 consists of 14 residues. The variable domain in full, with the rest retrieved from reference TRBV9 and TRBJ2-5, is DSGVTQTPKHLITATGQRVTLRCSPRSGDLSVYWYQQSLDQGLQFLIQYYNGEERAKGNILERFSAQQFPDLHSELNLSSLELGDSALYFCASSVGSVLETQYFGPGTRLLVL.

There are many counts of this clonotype. The rearrangement links TRBV5-1 to TRBJ2-7; D is unclear. The CDR3 has 14 amino acids. V was shortened by 3 bases and J by 3 bases, with 13 bases between the two germline ends. The V gene's germline CDR1 is SGHRS and CDR2 YFSETQ. The CDR3 coding sequence is TGCGCCAGCAGCTCTAAAGGCAGATACTACGAGCAGTACTTC. Its translation: CASSSKGRYYEQYF. Drawing the rest from reference TRBV5-1 and TRBJ2-7, the complete variable domain is KAGVTQTPRYLIKTRGQQVTLSCSPISGHRSVSWYQQTPGQGLQFLFEYFSETQRNKGNFPGRFSGRQFSNSRSEMNVSTLELGDSALYLCASSSKGRYYEQYFGPGTRLTVT.

The V call is TRBV20-1, the J call TRBJ2-1; 8 bases align to TRBD2. With V trimmed by 5 bases and J by 7 bases, 10 bases remained unmatched. There are 14 residues in the CDR3. The germline gives CDR1 DFQATT, CDR2 SNEGSKA (reference sequence). CDR3 bases: TGCAGTGCTTATCGTCCTAGACTAGCGAATGAGCAGTTCTTC. Residues: CSAYRPRLANEQFF.

This clonotype occurred a few times. J is TRBJ2-7 and V is TRBV6-1; TRBD1 matches at 8 bases. There are 13 residues in the CDR3. V was clipped by 6 bases and J by 7 bases; unmatched bases: 8. Germline-derived CDR1 and CDR2 are MNHNS and SASEGT. The CDR3 DNA follows: TGTGCCAGCAGGCGTCAACAGGGGGTGGAGCAGTACTTC. Its translation is CASRRQQGVEQYF.

Many counts were recorded for this clonotype. V gene TRBV7-9 combines with J gene TRBJ2-7; perhaps TRBD1 as D (5 bases). The CDR3 contains 12 residues. Per the germline V gene, CDR1 is SEHNR and CDR2 is FQNEAQ (reference sequence). V was trimmed by 4 bases and J by 3 bases, leaving 7 bases between them. The CDR3 protein is CASSSDNYEQYF. In DNA, the CDR3 is TGTGCCAGCAGCTCGGACAACTACGAGCAGTACTTC.

This clonotype was observed a handful of times. The rearrangement joins TRBV9 to TRBJ2-5; D remains unclear. V shed 0 bases and J shed 5 bases, with 8 bases lying between them. Looked up from germline, CDR1 is SGDLS and CDR2 is YYNGEE. The CDR3 has 13 residues. The CDR3 DNA reads as TGTGCCAGCAGCGTAGCCGTTCAGGAGACCCAGTACTTC. Protein sequence: CASSVAVQETQYF. The whole variable domain, filled in from reference TRBV9 and TRBJ2-5, reads DSGVTQTPKHLITATGQRVTLRCSPRSGDLSVYWYQQSLDQGLQFLIQYYNGEERAKGNILERFSAQQFPDLHSELNLSSLELGDSALYFCASSVAVQETQYFGPGTRLLVL.

The chain recombines TRBV5-1 with TRBJ2-3; D remains unclear. CDR3 length: 14 residues. V lost 3 bases, J lost 5 bases, and 13 bases lay in between. Germline CDR1 is SGHRS and CDR2 is YFSETQ. This CDR3 reads CASSYMEWGDTQYF. The CDR3 DNA follows: TGCGCCAGCAGCTATATGGAGTGGGGAGATACGCAGTATTTT.